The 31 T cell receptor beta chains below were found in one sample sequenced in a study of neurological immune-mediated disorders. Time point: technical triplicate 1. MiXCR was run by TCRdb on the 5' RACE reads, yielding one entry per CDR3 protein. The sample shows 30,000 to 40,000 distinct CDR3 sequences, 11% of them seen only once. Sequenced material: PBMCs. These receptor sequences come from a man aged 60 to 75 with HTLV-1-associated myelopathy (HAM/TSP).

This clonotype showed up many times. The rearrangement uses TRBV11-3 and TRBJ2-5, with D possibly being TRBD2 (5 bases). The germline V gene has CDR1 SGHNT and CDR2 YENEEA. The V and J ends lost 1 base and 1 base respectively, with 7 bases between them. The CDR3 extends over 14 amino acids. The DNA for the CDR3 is TGTGCCAGCAGCTTAGGGCGGGCCCAAGAGACCCAGTACTTC. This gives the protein CASSLGRAQETQYF.

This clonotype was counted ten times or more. DNA of the CDR3: TGTGCCAGCAGTTTCCGTAGTAGAGCAAAGAACACTGAAGCTTTCTTT. Amino acid sequence: CASSFRSRAKNTEAFF. J is TRBJ1-1 and V is TRBV12-3 or TRBV12-4; D is undetermined. The CDR3 runs 16 residues. The germline V and J ends were trimmed by 3 bases and 1 base, with 15 bases remaining between them.

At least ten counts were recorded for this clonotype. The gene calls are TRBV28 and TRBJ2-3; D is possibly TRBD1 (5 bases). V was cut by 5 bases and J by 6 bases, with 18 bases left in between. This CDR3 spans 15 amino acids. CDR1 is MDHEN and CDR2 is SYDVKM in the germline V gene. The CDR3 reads CASSGHVLMLDTQYF. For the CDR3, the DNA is TGTGCCAGCAGTGGACACGTCCTCATGTTGGATACGCAGTATTTT.

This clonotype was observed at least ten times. CDR3: CATSDRNPGTGYGYTF. Written as DNA, the CDR3 is TGTGCCACCAGTGACCGTAACCCCGGGACCGGTTATGGCTACACCTTC. The rearrangement links TRBV24-1 to TRBJ1-2, with D possibly TRBD1 on 5 matching bases. This CDR3 is built from 16 residues. The V gene's germline CDR1 is KGHDR and CDR2 SFDVKD. The germline V and J ends were trimmed by 4 bases and 5 bases, with 19 bases remaining between them.

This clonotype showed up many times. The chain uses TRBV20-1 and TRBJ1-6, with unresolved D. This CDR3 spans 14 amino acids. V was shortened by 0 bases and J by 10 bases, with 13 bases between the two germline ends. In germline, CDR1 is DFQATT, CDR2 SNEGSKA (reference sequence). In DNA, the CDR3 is TGCAGTGCTAGAGACCCCCAAATAAACTCACCCCTCCACTTT. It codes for CSARDPQINSPLHF.

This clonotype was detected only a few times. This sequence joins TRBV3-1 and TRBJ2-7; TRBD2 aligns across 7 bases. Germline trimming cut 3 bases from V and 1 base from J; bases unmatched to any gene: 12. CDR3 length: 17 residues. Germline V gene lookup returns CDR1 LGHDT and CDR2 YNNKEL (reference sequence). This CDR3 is CASSHGGSDPPSYEQYF. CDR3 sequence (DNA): TGTGCCAGCAGCCACGGGGGGTCGGACCCCCCATCCTACGAGCAGTACTTC.

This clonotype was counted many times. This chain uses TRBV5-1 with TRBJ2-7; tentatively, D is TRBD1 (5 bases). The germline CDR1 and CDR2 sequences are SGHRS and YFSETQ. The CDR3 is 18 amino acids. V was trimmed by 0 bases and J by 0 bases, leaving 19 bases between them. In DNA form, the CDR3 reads TGCGCCAGCAGCTTGGGCAGGGTACCCCTCCAGAGCTCCTACGAGCAGTACTTC. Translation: CASSLGRVPLQSSYEQYF.

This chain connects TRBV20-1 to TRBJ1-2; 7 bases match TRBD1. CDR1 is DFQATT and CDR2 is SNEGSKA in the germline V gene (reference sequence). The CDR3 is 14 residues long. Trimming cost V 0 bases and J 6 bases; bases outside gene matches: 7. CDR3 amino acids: CSARDVRGDHGYTF. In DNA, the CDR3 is TGCAGTGCTAGAGATGTCAGGGGGGACCATGGCTACACCTTC.

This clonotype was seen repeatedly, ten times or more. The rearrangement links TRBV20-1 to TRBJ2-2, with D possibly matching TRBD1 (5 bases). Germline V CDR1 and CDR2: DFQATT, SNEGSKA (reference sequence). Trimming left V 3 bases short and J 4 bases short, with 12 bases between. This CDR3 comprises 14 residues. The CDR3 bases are TGCAGTGCTAGTTATGCAGGGTCCACCGGGGAGCTGTTTTTT. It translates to CSASYAGSTGELFF.

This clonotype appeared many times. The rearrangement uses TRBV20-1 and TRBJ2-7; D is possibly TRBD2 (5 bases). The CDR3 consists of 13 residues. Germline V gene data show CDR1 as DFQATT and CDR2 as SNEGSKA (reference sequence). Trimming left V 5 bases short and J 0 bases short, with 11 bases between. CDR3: CSAGSRSSYEQYF. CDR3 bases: TGCAGTGCTGGGAGCAGGAGCTCCTACGAGCAGTACTTC.

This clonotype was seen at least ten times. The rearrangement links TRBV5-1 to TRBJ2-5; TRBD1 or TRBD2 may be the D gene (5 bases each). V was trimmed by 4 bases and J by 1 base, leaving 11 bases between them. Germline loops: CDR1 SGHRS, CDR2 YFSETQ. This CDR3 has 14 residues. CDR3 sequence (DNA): TGCGCCAGCAGCCCGGGACGGAGCCAAGAGACCCAGTACTTC. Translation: CASSPGRSQETQYF.

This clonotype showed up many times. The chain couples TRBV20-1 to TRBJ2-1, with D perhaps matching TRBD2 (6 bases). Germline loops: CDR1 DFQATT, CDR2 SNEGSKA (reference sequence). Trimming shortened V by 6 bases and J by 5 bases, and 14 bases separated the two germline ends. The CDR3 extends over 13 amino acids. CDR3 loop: CSAGKVADNEQFF. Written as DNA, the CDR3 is TGCAGTGCCGGTAAGGTAGCGGACAATGAGCAGTTCTTC.

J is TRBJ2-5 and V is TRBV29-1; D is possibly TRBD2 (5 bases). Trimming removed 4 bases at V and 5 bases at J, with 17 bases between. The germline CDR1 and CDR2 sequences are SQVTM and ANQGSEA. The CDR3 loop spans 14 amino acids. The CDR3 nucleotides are TGCAGCGTTGTCTCGGCGGGTGAGGTGGAGACCCAGTACTTC. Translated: CSVVSAGEVETQYF.

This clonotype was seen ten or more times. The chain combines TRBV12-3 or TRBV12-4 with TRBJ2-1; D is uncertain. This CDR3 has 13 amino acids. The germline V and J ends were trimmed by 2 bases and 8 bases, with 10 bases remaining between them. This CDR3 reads CASSLRANHEQFF. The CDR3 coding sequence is TGTGCCAGCAGTTTAAGGGCCAACCATGAGCAGTTCTTC.

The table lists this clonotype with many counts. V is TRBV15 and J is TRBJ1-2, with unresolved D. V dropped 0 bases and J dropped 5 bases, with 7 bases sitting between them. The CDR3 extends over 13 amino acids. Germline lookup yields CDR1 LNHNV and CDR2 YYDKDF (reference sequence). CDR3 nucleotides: TGTGCCACCAGCAGAGATCTTAAGTATGGCTACACCTTC. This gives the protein CATSRDLKYGYTF.

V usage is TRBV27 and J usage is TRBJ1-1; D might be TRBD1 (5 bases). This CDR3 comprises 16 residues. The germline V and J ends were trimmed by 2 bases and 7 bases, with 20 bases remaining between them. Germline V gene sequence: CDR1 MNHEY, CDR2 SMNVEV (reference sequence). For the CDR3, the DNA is TGTGCCAGCAGTTTAGGTCCTGGCAGGGCTGTTGGTGAAGCTTTCTTT. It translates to CASSLGPGRAVGEAFF.

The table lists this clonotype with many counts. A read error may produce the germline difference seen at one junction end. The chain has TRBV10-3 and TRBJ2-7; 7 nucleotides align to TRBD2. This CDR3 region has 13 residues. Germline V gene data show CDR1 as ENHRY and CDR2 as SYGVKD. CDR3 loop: CAFRDLAVGEQYF. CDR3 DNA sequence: TGTGCCTTCAGGGACCTAGCGGTTGGAGAGCAGTACTTC.

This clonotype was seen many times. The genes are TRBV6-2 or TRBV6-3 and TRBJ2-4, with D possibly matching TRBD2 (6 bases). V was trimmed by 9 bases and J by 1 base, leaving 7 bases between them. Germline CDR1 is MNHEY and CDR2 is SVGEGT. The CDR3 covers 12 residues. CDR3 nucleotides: TGTGCCAGTCGGGAGGCCAAAAACATTCAGTACTTC. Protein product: CASREAKNIQYF.

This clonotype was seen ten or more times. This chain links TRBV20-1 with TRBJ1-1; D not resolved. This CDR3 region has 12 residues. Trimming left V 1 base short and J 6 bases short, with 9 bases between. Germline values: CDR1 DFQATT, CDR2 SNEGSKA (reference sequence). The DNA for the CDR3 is TGCAGTGCTAGAGCCAGAACCCCTGAAGCTTTCTTT. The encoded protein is CSARARTPEAFF.

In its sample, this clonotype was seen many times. The CDR3 is CASSWPGLAGNEQFF. DNA of the CDR3: TGTGCCAGCAGTTGGCCGGGACTAGCGGGTAACGAGCAGTTCTTC. The gene calls are TRBV28 and TRBJ2-1, with 12 positions matching TRBD2. Germline CDR1 MDHEN, CDR2 SYDVKM. The CDR3 length is 15 residues. The V and J ends lost 4 bases and 10 bases, in that order; junction bases with no gene match: 8.

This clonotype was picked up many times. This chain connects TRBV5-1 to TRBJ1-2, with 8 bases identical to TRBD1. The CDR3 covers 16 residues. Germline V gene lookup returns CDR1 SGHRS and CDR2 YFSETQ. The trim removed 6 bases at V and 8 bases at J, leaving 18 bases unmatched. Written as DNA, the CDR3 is TGCGCCAGCACTAAAGACCCGATCACAGGGGGTCAGGGCTACACCTTC. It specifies CASTKDPITGGQGYTF.

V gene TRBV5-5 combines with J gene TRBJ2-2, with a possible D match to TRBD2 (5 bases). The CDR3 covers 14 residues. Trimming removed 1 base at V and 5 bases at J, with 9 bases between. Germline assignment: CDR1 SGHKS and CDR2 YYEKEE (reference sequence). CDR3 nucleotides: TGTGCCAGCAGCTTGCTGGGAGTAACCGGGGAGCTGTTTTTT. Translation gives CASSLLGVTGELFF.

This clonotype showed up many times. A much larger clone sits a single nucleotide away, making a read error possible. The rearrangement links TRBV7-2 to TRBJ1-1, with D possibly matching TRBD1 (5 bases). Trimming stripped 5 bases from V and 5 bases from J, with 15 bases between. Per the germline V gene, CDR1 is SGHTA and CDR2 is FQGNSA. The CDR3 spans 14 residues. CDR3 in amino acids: CASSPGGGWTEAFF. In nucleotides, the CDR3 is TGTGCCAGCAGCCCTGGGGGGGGGTGGACTGAAGCTTTCTTT.

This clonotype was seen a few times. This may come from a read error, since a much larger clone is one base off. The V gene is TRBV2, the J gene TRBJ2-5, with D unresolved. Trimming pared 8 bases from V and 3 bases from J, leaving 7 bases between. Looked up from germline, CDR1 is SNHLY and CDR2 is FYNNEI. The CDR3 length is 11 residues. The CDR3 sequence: CASGHEETQYF. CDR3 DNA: TGTGCCAGCGGCCATGAAGAGACCCAGTACTTC. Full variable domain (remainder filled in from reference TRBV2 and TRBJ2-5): EPEVTQTPSHQVTQMGQEVILRCVPISNHLYFYWYRQILGQKVEFLVSFYNNEISEKSEIFDDQFSVERPDGSNFTLKIRSTKLEDSAMYFCASGHEETQYFGPGTRLLVL.

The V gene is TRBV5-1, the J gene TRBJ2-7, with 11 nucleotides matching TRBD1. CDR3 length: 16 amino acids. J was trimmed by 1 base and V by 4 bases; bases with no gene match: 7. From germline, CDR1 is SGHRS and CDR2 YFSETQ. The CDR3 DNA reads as TGCGCCAGCAGCCCCGGACAGGGGGCTTCGTCCTACGAGCAGTACTTC. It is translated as CASSPGQGASSYEQYF.

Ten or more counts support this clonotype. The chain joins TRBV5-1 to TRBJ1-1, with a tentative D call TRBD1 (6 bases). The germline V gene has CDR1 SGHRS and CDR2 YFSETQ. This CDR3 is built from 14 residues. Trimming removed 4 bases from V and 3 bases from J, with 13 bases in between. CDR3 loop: CASSEGTSYTEAFF. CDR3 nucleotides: TGCGCCAGCAGCGAGGGGACAAGCTACACTGAAGCTTTCTTT.

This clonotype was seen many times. The chain's CDR3 is CASSLPGLGSTDTQYF. The CDR3 region has the DNA TGCGCCAGCAGCTTGCCGGGACTAGGAAGCACAGATACGCAGTATTTT. The chain is built from TRBV5-1 and TRBJ2-3, with TRBD2 matching over 8 bases. Germline V CDR1 and CDR2: SGHRS, YFSETQ. V gave up 1 base and J gave up 0 bases; unmatched junction bases: 4. The CDR3 consists of 16 residues.

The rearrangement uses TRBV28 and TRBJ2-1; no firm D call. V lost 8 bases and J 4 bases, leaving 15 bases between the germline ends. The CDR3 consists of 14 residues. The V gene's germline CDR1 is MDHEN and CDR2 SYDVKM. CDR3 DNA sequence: TGTGCCAGCGGCGAGAGGAGTGGTTACAATGAGCAGTTCTTC. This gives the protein CASGERSGYNEQFF.

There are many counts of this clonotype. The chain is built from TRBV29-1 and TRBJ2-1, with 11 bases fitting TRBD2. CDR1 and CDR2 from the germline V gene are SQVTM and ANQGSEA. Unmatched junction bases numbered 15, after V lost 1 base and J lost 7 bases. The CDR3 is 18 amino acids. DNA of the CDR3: TGCAGCGTTGAAGCCGTTCGGCTAGCGGGAGGCCTTCGGAATGAGCAGTTCTTC. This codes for CSVEAVRLAGGLRNEQFF.

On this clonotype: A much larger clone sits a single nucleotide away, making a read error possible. The CDR3 bases are TGTGCCAGCTGCGCTAGCGGGGGTACCCCAGATACGCAGTATTTT. Translating it yields CASCASGGTPDTQYF. The rearrangement uses TRBV7-3 and TRBJ2-3, with 10 bases identical to TRBD2. V shed 8 bases and J 4 bases; nucleotides not matched to a gene: 9. The CDR3 is 15 residues long. Germline values: CDR1 SGHTA, CDR2 FQGTGA.

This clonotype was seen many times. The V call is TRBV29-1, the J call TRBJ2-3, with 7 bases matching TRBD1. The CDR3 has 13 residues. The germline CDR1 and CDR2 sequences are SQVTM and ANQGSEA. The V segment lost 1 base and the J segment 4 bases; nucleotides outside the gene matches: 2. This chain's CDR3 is CSVEATGADTQYF. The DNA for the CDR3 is TGCAGCGTTGAAGCAACAGGGGCAGATACGCAGTATTTT.